This TCR beta chain was obtained from a study of shared clonotypes between healthy human individuals. The sorted-subset replicate PCRs were given roughly 200 ng DNA, which is about 29,000 T cell genomes. Sequencing used immunoSEQ multiplex PCR; TCRdb keeps in-frame clones, though not all of them. This sample has a few hundred thousand clones, with almost 97% found just once. Remarks on this clone: Its antigen remains unidentified.

Study outcomes and limitations: Clonotype sharing among donors was expected to depend on sequencing depth. Represented diversity, genetic and exposure-history alike, was limited by few donors.

Researchers partitioned CD4+ cells into CD45RA+ naive and CD45RA-negative memory subsets. The germline gives CDR1 SGHDT, CDR2 YYEEEE. CDR3 length: 13 amino acids. The ends were cut back, 6 bases at V and 8 bases at J, with 15 bases in the middle. The J gene is TRBJ2-1, the V gene TRBV5-6; D is possibly TRBD1 (6 bases). The sample taken for sequencing was naive CD4+ T cells sorted from blood. Subset given: CD45RA+ positively selected. The receptor comes from a woman under 40 in good health. Here the CDR3 DNA reads TGTGCCAGCACCGCCAGGGGCGGCCATGAGCAGTTCTTC. Translated: CASTARGGHEQFF.